Each of the 22 T cell receptor beta chains below was sequenced from the same sample in a study of cytomegalovirus exposure and HLA in healthy donors (dated by TCRdb to 2016 to 2017). The library was generated by the immunoSEQ multiplex PCR assay. The multiplex PCR relied on a mix of 60 forward primers for TCR Vbeta segments and 13 reverse primers for TCR Jbeta segments. Not all clones reach the TCRdb copy of this immuneACCESS table, which keeps in-frame sequences only. Checked studies attribute under half of the gap to unresolved V genes and leave the rest unexplained. Present in this sample are about 120,000 clones, approximately 77% of which were seen just once. 1.8% of the sample rests with the top ten. Material: PBMCs. The source is a young man in good health and CMV-seronegative.

Remarks on this clone: The sample contains more than one DNA sequence encoding this CDR3. The CDR3 region is CASSLGQSSGNTIYF. Here the CDR3 DNA reads TGTGCCAGCAGCTTAGGACAGAGCTCTGGAAACACCATATATTTT. V is TRBV7-9 and J is TRBJ1-3; the D gene is possibly TRBD1 (5 bases). Trimming took off 1 base at V and 0 bases at J, with 7 bases between the two ends. Germline CDR1 is SEHNR and CDR2 is FQNEAQ (reference sequence). The CDR3 covers 15 residues.

The rearrangement links TRBV27 to TRBJ2-1; 9 positions agree with TRBD2. The germline CDR1 and CDR2 sequences are MNHEY and SMNVEV (reference sequence). The ends lost 2 bases at V and 8 bases at J; junction bases unmatched: 10. The CDR3 runs to 16 residues. The CDR3 here is CASSLAGGPTFYEQFF. CDR3 DNA: TGTGCCAGCAGTTTAGCGGGGGGGCCCACATTCTATGAGCAGTTCTTC.

The chain combines TRBV19 with TRBJ1-1; D not resolved. Germline lookup yields CDR1 LNHDA and CDR2 SQIVND (reference sequence). This CDR3 is built from 13 residues. The V gene lost 7 bases and the J gene lost 2 bases, with 11 bases spanning the gap. The chain's CDR3 is CASTLGDNTEAFF. CDR3 bases: TGTGCCAGTACCCTCGGTGATAACACTGAAGCTTTCTTT.

This clone occurred once. The chain uses TRBV14 and TRBJ2-1, with TRBD2 matching over 7 bases. J was trimmed by 3 bases and V by 3 bases; bases with no gene match: 5. In germline, CDR1 is SGHDN, CDR2 FVKESK. The CDR3 covers 15 residues. In DNA, the CDR3 is TGTGCCAGCAGCCATGGGGGGGATCTCTACAATGAGCAGTTCTTC. Residues: CASSHGGDLYNEQFF.

The chain has TRBV19 and TRBJ1-4; a weak D match, TRBD1 (5 bases). Germline lookup yields CDR1 LNHDA and CDR2 SQIVND (reference sequence). The CDR3 has 15 amino acids. V was cut by 5 bases and J by 7 bases, with 17 bases left in between. CDR3 loop: CASSAGRQGGEKLFF. In nucleotides, the CDR3 is TGTGCCAGTAGTGCGGGGCGGCAGGGTGGTGAAAAACTGTTTTTT.

This rearrangement joins TRBV4-2 to TRBJ2-7, with 12 bases lining up with TRBD2. With V trimmed by 0 bases and J by 4 bases, 7 bases remained unmatched. Germline CDR1 reads LGHNA; CDR2 reads YNFKEQ. The CDR3 consists of 17 residues. The CDR3 loop is CASSQDLRTSGEYEQYF. The CDR3, as DNA: TGTGCCAGCAGCCAAGATCTGAGGACTAGCGGGGAATACGAGCAGTACTTC.

This chain links TRBV6-5 with TRBJ2-7; TRBD1 aligns across 8 bases. The junction had 3 bases not matched to a gene; V was cut back by 5 bases and J by 0 bases. The CDR3 totals 14 residues. CDR1 and CDR2 (germline): MNHEY, SVGAGI. CDR3 sequence reads: CASSRTGNSYEQYF. The CDR3 DNA reads TGTGCCAGCAGTCGGACAGGGAACTCCTACGAGCAGTACTTC.

This clone was seen a single time. J is TRBJ2-7 and V is TRBV2, with a possible D match to TRBD1 (6 bases). CDR3 length: 15 residues. Trimming cost V 3 bases and J 0 bases, with 12 bases left between them. Germline V gene lookup returns CDR1 SNHLY and CDR2 FYNNEI. The CDR3 spells CASSDRRTVSYEQYF. DNA for the CDR3: TGTGCCAGCAGTGATAGACGGACAGTCTCCTACGAGCAGTACTTC. Full variable domain (rest looked up from reference TRBV2 and TRBJ2-7): EPEVTQTPSHQVTQMGQEVILRCVPISNHLYFYWYRQILGQKVEFLVSFYNNEISEKSEIFDDQFSVERPDGSNFTLKIRSTKLEDSAMYFCASSDRRTVSYEQYFGPGTRLTVT.

V gene TRBV6-5 combines with J gene TRBJ1-4; perhaps TRBD1 as D (5 bases). Trimming removed 7 bases at V and 5 bases at J, with 14 bases between. Germline V CDR1 and CDR2: MNHEY, SVGAGI. This CDR3 spans 14 amino acids. As DNA, the CDR3 is TGTGCCAGCAAAATACCCGGGGGAAATGAAAAACTGTTTTTT. Amino acids: CASKIPGGNEKLFF.

The rearrangement uses TRBV2 and TRBJ2-3; D ambiguous. CDR1 and CDR2 from the germline V gene are SNHLY and FYNNEI. CDR3 length: 13 residues. Between the trimmed V and J ends, which lost 5 bases and 3 bases, there was a span of 9 bases. CDR3 region: CASSFPLTDTQYF. CDR3 bases: TGTGCCAGCAGTTTTCCGTTGACAGATACGCAGTATTTT. Filled out from reference TRBV2 and TRBJ2-3, the complete variable domain reads EPEVTQTPSHQVTQMGQEVILRCVPISNHLYFYWYRQILGQKVEFLVSFYNNEISEKSEIFDDQFSVERPDGSNFTLKIRSTKLEDSAMYFCASSFPLTDTQYFGPGTRLTVL.

The rearrangement links TRBV6-6 to TRBJ2-5, with D possibly matching TRBD2 (7 bases). The tail of the sequence fits TRBJ2-7 better, so the J call may be wrong. Germline V gene sequence: CDR1 MNHNY, CDR2 SVGAGI (reference sequence). CDR3 length: 15 amino acids. CDR3 in DNA: TGTGCCAGCAGGCCATGGGGGGGCCTCTCTCACGAGCAGTACTTC. This translates into CASRPWGGLSHEQYF.

The gene calls are TRBV11-2 and TRBJ1-2, with 8 positions matching TRBD1. V was pared by 6 bases and J by 8 bases, with 14 bases of the junction left unmatched. This CDR3 is 15 amino acids long. Germline V gene lookup returns CDR1 SGHAT and CDR2 FQNNGV. The DNA for the CDR3 is TGTGCCAGCAGACGTAATAATGACAGGGGCCAAGGCTACACCTTC. This translates into CASRRNNDRGQGYTF. The whole variable domain, remainder taken from reference TRBV11-2 and TRBJ1-2, is EAGVAQSPRYKIIEKRQSVAFWCNPISGHATLYWYQQILGQGPKLLIQFQNNGVVDDSQLPKDRFSAERLKGVDSTLKIQPAKLEDSAVYLCASRRNNDRGQGYTFGSGTRLTVV.

The V call is TRBV25-1, the J call TRBJ2-3, with 12 bases that match TRBD2. The CDR3 is 15 residues long. Germline V gene lookup returns CDR1 MGHDK and CDR2 SYGVNS. V shed 3 bases, J shed 4 bases, and the junction held 2 bases outside the gene matches. DNA of the CDR3: TGTGCCAGCAGTGACCTAGCGGGGGGGGCAGATACGCAGTATTTT. This translates into CASSDLAGGADTQYF.

This chain links TRBV2 with TRBJ1-2, with D hard to call. There are 16 residues in the CDR3. V lost 3 bases and J 0 bases, leaving 14 bases between the germline ends. Germline V gives CDR1 SNHLY, CDR2 FYNNEI. The CDR3 coding sequence is TGTGCCAGCAGTGACGGGATACGTCAGACTAACTATGGCTACACCTTC. This encodes CASSDGIRQTNYGYTF.

The rearrangement links TRBV4-2 to TRBJ1-4, with TRBD1 as a possible D gene (5 bases). Looked up from germline, CDR1 is LGHNA and CDR2 is YNFKEQ. V lost 2 bases and J lost 3, with 19 bases in between. The CDR3 is 18 amino acids. CDR3: CASSQRVLTGSSNEKLFF. Here the CDR3 DNA reads TGTGCCAGCAGCCAACGCGTTCTTACAGGTAGCTCTAATGAAAAACTGTTTTTT.

The chain is built from TRBV4-1 and TRBJ2-3; 10 bases line up with TRBD1. The CDR3 is 18 residues long. The germline V gene has CDR1 MGHRA and CDR2 YSYEKL. The J segment lost 0 bases and the V segment lost 4 bases, leaving 10 bases of the junction unmatched. The CDR3 spells CASSRYWDRGASTDTQYF. The DNA for the CDR3 is TGCGCCAGCAGCCGATACTGGGACAGGGGCGCTAGCACAGATACGCAGTATTTT.

The chain uses TRBV20-1 and TRBJ1-1, with D hard to call. The germline V gene encodes CDR1 DFQATT and CDR2 SNEGSKA (reference sequence). The CDR3 spans 10 residues. Trimming left V 3 bases short and J 7 bases short, with 6 bases between. CDR3 protein: CSARAGEAFF. DNA of the CDR3: TGCAGTGCTAGGGCGGGTGAAGCTTTCTTT.

This clone was found once. The chain carries TRBV6-1 and TRBJ1-1, with 7 bases aligning to TRBD1. Germline values: CDR1 MNHNS, CDR2 SASEGT. With V trimmed by 7 bases and J by 11 bases, 7 bases remained unmatched. This CDR3 is built from 11 residues. The CDR3 DNA reads TGTGCCAGCAAAGTAACAGGGGCGGCTTTCTTT. Translated: CASKVTGAAFF.

The chain combines TRBV5-1 with TRBJ2-7; 11 bases line up with TRBD1. Germline-derived CDR1 and CDR2 are SGHRS and YFSETQ. CDR3 length: 14 residues. V dropped 4 bases and J dropped 3; count of bases not matched to a gene: 3. CDR3 amino acids: CASSPGTGGYEQYF. In DNA, the CDR3 is TGCGCCAGCAGCCCGGGGACAGGGGGCTACGAGCAGTACTTC.

The chain uses TRBV29-1 and TRBJ2-5; D is possibly TRBD2 (5 bases). V was pared by 2 bases and J by 6 bases, with 19 bases between. The CDR3 extends over 15 amino acids. The germline gives CDR1 SQVTM, CDR2 ANQGSEA. The DNA for the CDR3 is TGCAGCGTTGAACCTCGGGAAGTTAATCATAAGACCCAGTACTTC. It specifies CSVEPREVNHKTQYF.

V and J are TRBV7-2 and TRBJ2-1, with 9 bases fitting TRBD2. Trimming cost V 5 bases and J 0 bases; bases outside gene matches: 14. This CDR3 comprises 19 residues. The germline gives CDR1 SGHTA, CDR2 FQGNSA. The CDR3 bases are TGTGCCAGCAGCCCCCGGTTCGGGGCGGGGGGGAGCTCCTACAATGAGCAGTTCTTC. This gives the protein CASSPRFGAGGSSYNEQFF.

This chain joins TRBV5-1 and TRBJ2-7; 9 nucleotides agree with TRBD1. Germline values: CDR1 SGHRS, CDR2 YFSETQ. J was trimmed by 12 bases and V by 4 bases; bases with no gene match: 14. This CDR3 is 14 amino acids long. The CDR3 here is CASSTGQGPIVGYF. For the CDR3, the DNA is TGCGCCAGCAGCACCGGACAGGGGCCTATCGTGGGGTACTTC.